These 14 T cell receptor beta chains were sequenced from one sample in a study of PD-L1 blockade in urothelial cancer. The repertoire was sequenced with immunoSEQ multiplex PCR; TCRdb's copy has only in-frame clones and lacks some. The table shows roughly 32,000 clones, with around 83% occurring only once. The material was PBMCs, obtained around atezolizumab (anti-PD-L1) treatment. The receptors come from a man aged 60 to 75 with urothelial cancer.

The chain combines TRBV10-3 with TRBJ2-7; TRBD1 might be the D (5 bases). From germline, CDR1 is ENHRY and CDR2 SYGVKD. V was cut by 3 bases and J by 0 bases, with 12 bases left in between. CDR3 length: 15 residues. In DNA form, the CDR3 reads TGTGCCATCAGTGATCAGGACACCTCCTCCTACGAGCAGTACTTC. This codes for CAISDQDTSSYEQYF.

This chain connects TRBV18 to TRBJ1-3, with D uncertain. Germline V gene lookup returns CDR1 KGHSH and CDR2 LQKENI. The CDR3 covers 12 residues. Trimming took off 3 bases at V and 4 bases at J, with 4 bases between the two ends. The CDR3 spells CASSPEGNTIYF. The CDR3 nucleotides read TGTGCCAGCTCACCGGAGGGAAACACCATATATTTT.

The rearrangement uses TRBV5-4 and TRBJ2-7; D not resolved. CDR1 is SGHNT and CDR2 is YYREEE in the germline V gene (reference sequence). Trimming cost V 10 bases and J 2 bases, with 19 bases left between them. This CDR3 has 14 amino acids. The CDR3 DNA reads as TGTGCCGGCCAAAATATGGGCTCGACCTACGAGCAGTACTTC. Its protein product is CAGQNMGSTYEQYF.

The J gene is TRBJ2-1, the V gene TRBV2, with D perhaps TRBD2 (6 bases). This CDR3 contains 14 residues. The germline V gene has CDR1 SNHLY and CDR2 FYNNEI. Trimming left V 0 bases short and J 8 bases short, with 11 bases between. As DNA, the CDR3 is TGTGCCAGCAGTGAAGCCGGGAGAGTCGATGAGCAGTTCTTC. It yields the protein CASSEAGRVDEQFF.

The CDR3 loop reads CAWSSPPREQYF. CDR3 coding DNA: TGTGCCTGGAGTTCCCCTCCGCGTGAGCAGTACTTC. The chain couples TRBV30 to TRBJ2-7; D unresolved. The CDR3 has 12 residues. The V gene's germline CDR1 is GTSNPN and CDR2 SVGIG (reference sequence). V lost 2 bases and J lost 7, with 12 bases in between.

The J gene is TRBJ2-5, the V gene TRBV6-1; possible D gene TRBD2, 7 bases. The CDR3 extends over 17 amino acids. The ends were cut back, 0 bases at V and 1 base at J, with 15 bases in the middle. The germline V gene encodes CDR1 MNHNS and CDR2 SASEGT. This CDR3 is CASSEAPRGRVQETQYF. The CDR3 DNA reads TGTGCCAGCAGTGAAGCGCCTAGGGGGAGGGTCCAAGAGACCCAGTACTTC.

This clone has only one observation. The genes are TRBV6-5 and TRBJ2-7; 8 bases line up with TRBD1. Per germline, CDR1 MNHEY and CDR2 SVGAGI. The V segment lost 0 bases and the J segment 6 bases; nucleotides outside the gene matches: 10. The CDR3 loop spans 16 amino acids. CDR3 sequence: CASSYSIPDRGGEQYF. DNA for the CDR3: TGTGCCAGCAGTTACTCGATCCCAGACAGGGGAGGCGAGCAGTACTTC.

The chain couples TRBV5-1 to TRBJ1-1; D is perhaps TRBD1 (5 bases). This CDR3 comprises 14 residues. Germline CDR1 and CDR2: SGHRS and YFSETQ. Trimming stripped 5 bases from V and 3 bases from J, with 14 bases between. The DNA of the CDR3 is TGCGCCAGCAGGGACCCAGGGAGGGACACTGAAGCTTTCTTT. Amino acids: CASRDPGRDTEAFF.

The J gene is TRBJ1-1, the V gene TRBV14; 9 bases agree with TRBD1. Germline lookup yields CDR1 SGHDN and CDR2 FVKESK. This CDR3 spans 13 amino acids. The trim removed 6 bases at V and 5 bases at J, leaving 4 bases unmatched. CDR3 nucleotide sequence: TGTGCCAGCAGGCGGGACAGGGTGACTGAAGCTTTCTTT. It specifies CASRRDRVTEAFF. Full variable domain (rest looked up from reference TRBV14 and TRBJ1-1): EAGVTQFPSHSVIEKGQTVTLRCDPISGHDNLYWYRRVMGKEIKFLLHFVKESKQDESGMPNNRFLAERTGGTYSTLKVQPAELEDSGVYFCASRRDRVTEAFFGQGTRLTVV.

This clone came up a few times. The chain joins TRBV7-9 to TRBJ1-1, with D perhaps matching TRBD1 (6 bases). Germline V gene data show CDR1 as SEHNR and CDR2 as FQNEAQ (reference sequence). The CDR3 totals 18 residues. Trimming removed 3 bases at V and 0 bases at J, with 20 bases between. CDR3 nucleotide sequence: TGTGCCAGCAGCTTGGCCACCTGGTGGCAGGGGATGAACACTGAAGCTTTCTTT. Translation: CASSLATWWQGMNTEAFF.

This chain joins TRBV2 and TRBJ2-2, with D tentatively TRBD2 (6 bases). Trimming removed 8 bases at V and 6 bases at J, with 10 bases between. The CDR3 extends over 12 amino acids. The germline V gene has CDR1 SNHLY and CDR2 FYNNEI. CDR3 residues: CASGPGAGELFF. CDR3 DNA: TGTGCCAGCGGCCCGGGAGCCGGGGAGCTGTTTTTT.

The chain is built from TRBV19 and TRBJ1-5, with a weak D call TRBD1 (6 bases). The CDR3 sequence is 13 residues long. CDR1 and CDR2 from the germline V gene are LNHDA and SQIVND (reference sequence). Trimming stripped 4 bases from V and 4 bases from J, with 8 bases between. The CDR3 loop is CASSTTGNQPQHF. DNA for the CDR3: TGTGCCAGTAGTACTACAGGGAATCAGCCCCAGCATTTT.

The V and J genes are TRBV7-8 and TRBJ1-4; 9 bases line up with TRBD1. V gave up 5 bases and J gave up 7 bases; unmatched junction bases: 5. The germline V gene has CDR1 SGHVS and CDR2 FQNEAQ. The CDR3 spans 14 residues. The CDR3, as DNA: TGTGCCAGCAGCCCGGGACAGGGTTTTGAAAAACTGTTTTTT. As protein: CASSPGQGFEKLFF.

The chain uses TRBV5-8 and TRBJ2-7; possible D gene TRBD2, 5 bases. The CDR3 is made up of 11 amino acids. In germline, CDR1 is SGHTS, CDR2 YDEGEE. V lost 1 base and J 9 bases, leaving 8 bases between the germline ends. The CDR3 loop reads CASSLMRVQYF. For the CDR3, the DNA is TGTGCCAGCAGCTTGATGAGGGTGCAGTACTTC.